Following are 27 T cell receptor beta chains from one sample sequenced in a study of OX40 agonist ivuxolimab in advanced cancers. Using immunoSEQ multiplex PCR, the repertoire was profiled, and TCRdb retains in-frame clones only, with some absent. The data contain 100,000 to 150,000 clones, under 95% of them singletons. The starting material was CD4+ or CD8+ T cells sorted from blood, obtained in a trial of the OX40 agonist ivuxolimab. These receptors originate from an adult with an advanced solid tumor such as melanoma, head and neck, liver or kidney cancer.

V and J are TRBV10-3 and TRBJ2-7; tentative D call: TRBD1 (6 bases). The CDR3 has 17 amino acids. Trimming took off 0 bases at V and 0 bases at J, with 15 bases between the two ends. Germline CDR1 reads ENHRY; CDR2 reads SYGVKD. The CDR3 region is CAISESRGRGSSYEQYF. The CDR3 DNA follows: TGTGCCATCAGTGAGTCAAGGGGCAGGGGAAGCTCCTACGAGCAGTACTTC.

This chain joins TRBV5-4 and TRBJ1-2; D gene unclear. V lost 4 bases, J lost 4 bases, and 17 bases lay in between. This CDR3 is built from 15 residues. Per germline, CDR1 SGHNT and CDR2 YYREEE (reference sequence). The CDR3 DNA follows: TGTGCCAGCAGCACGGTCGGCGGCGGCCTCTATGGCTACACCTTC. Its translation: CASSTVGGGLYGYTF.

The chain recombines TRBV7-2 with TRBJ2-7; 9 nucleotides match TRBD2. Germline CDR1 SGHTA, CDR2 FQGNSA. The CDR3 covers 19 residues. The trim removed 1 base at V and 0 bases at J, leaving 13 bases unmatched. CDR3 sequence (DNA): TGTGCCAGCAGCTTAGGTCCTCCTTCTAGCGGGATCTCCTCCTACGAGCAGTACTTC. Protein sequence: CASSLGPPSSGISSYEQYF.

V gene TRBV7-8 combines with J gene TRBJ2-2; 7 positions match TRBD2. Germline V gene data show CDR1 as SGHVS and CDR2 as FQNEAQ. This CDR3 is 15 amino acids long. V lost 2 bases to trimming and J lost 5 bases; unmatched junction nucleotides: 5. The CDR3 bases are TGTGCCAGCAGCTTAAAGAGGGAGGGGACCGGGGAGCTGTTTTTT. Translated, it gives CASSLKREGTGELFF.

In this sample, this clone turned up a few times. V gene TRBV7-8 combines with J gene TRBJ2-3, with no clear D. Trimming removed 3 bases at V and 4 bases at J, with 8 bases between. This CDR3 region has 13 residues. Germline V gives CDR1 SGHVS, CDR2 FQNEAQ. The CDR3 here is CASSLREADTQYF. CDR3 nucleotides: TGTGCCAGCAGCTTGAGAGAAGCAGATACGCAGTATTTT. Based on the CDR3 plus reference TRBV7-8 and TRBJ2-3, the full variable domain is GAGVSQSPRYKVAKRGQDVALRCDPISGHVSLFWYQQALGQGPEFLTYFQNEAQLDKSGLPSDRFFAERPEGSVSTLKIQRTQQEDSAVYLCASSLREADTQYFGPGTRLTVL.

This clone appeared a single time. The J gene is TRBJ1-1, the V gene TRBV11-1, with D uncertain. CDR1 SGHAT and CDR2 FQDESV come from the germline V gene (reference sequence). With 1 base removed from V and 6 bases from J, the gap between germline ends came to 12 bases. The CDR3 totals 14 residues. The DNA of the CDR3 is TGTGCCAGCAGCTTAGAAAGTTGGCAACCTGAAGCTTTCTTT. This translates into CASSLESWQPEAFF.

The rearrangement joins TRBV7-9 to TRBJ2-7; possible D gene TRBD1, 6 bases. The CDR3 is made up of 15 amino acids. Trimming took 5 bases from V and 6 from J, leaving 20 bases between them. Germline V gene data show CDR1 as SEHNR and CDR2 as FQNEAQ (reference sequence). The CDR3 loop reads CASSPLEWGRGEQYF. As DNA, the CDR3 is TGTGCCAGCAGCCCCCTTGAGTGGGGCAGGGGCGAGCAGTACTTC.

A word on this clone: Sequence at one end of the junction differs from germline and may be a read error. The V and J genes are TRBV6-5 and TRBJ2-3; D call uncertain. The CDR3 contains 12 residues. Germline CDR1 MNHEY, CDR2 SVGAGI. CDR3 sequence (DNA): TGTGCCATCAGTGATGGTGCAGATACGCAGTATTTT. Its protein product is CAISDGADTQYF.

This clone appeared a few times. The chain couples TRBV7-9 to TRBJ1-1; tentatively, D is TRBD1 (5 bases). Germline values: CDR1 SEHNR, CDR2 FQNEAQ (reference sequence). The CDR3 consists of 13 residues. Trimming removed 6 bases from V and 2 bases from J, with 10 bases in between. The CDR3 reads CASRSTENTEAFF. The CDR3 DNA is TGTGCCAGCAGATCGACAGAAAACACTGAAGCTTTCTTT.

The chain links TRBV29-1 to TRBJ1-4; 8 positions match TRBD1. The germline CDR1 and CDR2 sequences are SQVTM and ANQGSEA. Trimming removed 6 bases from V and 10 bases from J; junction bases left unmatched: 10. CDR3 length equals 13 residues. The CDR3 protein is CSVTGERWGKLFF. In DNA form, the CDR3 reads TGCAGCGTGACAGGGGAGCGGTGGGGAAAACTGTTTTTT.

V is TRBV18 and J is TRBJ1-5, with D perhaps TRBD1 (6 bases). The CDR3 is 13 amino acids. In germline, CDR1 is KGHSH, CDR2 LQKENI. With 2 bases removed from V and 5 bases from J, the gap between germline ends came to 7 bases. For the CDR3, the DNA is TGTGCCAGCTCACCATCAGGGGATCAGCCCCAGCATTTT. Translating gives CASSPSGDQPQHF. Complete variable domain (other parts from reference TRBV18 and TRBJ1-5): NAGVMQNPRHLVRRRGQEARLRCSPMKGHSHVYWYRQLPEEGLKFMVYLQKENIIDESGMPKERFSAEFPKEGPSILRIQQVVRGDSAAYFCASSPSGDQPQHFGDGTRLSIL.

This clone showed up just once. V is TRBV2 and J is TRBJ1-1, with 8 bases matching TRBD1. J lost 1 base, V lost 6 bases, and 4 bases had no gene match. Germline values: CDR1 SNHLY, CDR2 FYNNEI. The CDR3 has 14 residues. CDR3 coding DNA: TGTGCCAGCAGCCGGACAGGGTCGAACACTGAAGCTTTCTTT. Protein: CASSRTGSNTEAFF.

The CDR3, as DNA: TGTGCCAGCCTTAAAAAGCCAGGGCCACGAGAAACCTACGAGCAGTACTTC. This sequence encodes CASLKKPGPRETYEQYF. This chain connects TRBV6-4 to TRBJ2-7, with D possibly matching TRBD1 (5 bases). This CDR3 spans 17 amino acids. Per germline, CDR1 MRHNA and CDR2 SNTAGT. V lost 8 bases and J lost 2, with 25 bases in between.

V usage is TRBV5-1 and J usage is TRBJ1-2, with a weak D call TRBD1 (5 bases). V gave up 2 bases and J gave up 8 bases, with 28 bases separating them. Germline values: CDR1 SGHRS, CDR2 YFSETQ. This CDR3 has 18 amino acids. The DNA of the CDR3 is TGCGCCAGCAGCTTCGGGAGGGGTAGGCGGGGGAACCCTCTGGGCTACACCTTC. Residues: CASSFGRGRRGNPLGYTF.

The chain couples TRBV5-1 to TRBJ1-1; TRBD1 matches 7 bases. This CDR3 spans 14 amino acids. J lost 0 bases, V lost 5 bases, and 4 bases had no gene match. CDR1 SGHRS and CDR2 YFSETQ come from the germline V gene. The CDR3 DNA sequence: TGCGCCAGCAGGGGGACAGCCATGAACACTGAAGCTTTCTTT. Residues: CASRGTAMNTEAFF. The variable domain in full, completed from reference TRBV5-1 and TRBJ1-1, reads KAGVTQTPRYLIKTRGQQVTLSCSPISGHRSVSWYQQTPGQGLQFLFEYFSETQRNKGNFPGRFSGRQFSNSRSEMNVSTLELGDSALYLCASRGTAMNTEAFFGQGTRLTVV.

This chain uses TRBV19 with TRBJ2-1; the D is unclear. The CDR3 runs 13 residues. The germline V gene encodes CDR1 LNHDA and CDR2 SQIVND (reference sequence). Trimming removed 2 bases from V and 7 bases from J, with 9 bases in between. CDR3 in amino acids: CASSIRQANEQFF. The DNA for the CDR3 is TGTGCCAGTAGTATAAGGCAGGCGAATGAGCAGTTCTTC.

The V gene is TRBV10-3, the J gene TRBJ1-1, with TRBD1 identical over 7 bases. The CDR3 is 15 residues long. Per germline, CDR1 ENHRY and CDR2 SYGVKD. V trimming: 5 bases; J trimming: 4 bases; junction bases outside the gene matches: 10. This CDR3 is CAISNLLGGGTEAFF. Here the CDR3 DNA reads TGTGCCATCAGTAACCTTTTAGGGGGCGGCACTGAAGCTTTCTTT.

The gene calls are TRBV6-5 and TRBJ1-6, with D unclear. The CDR3 has 16 residues. The germline V gene has CDR1 MNHEY and CDR2 SVGAGI. Trimming removed 2 bases at V and 1 base at J, with 9 bases between. The CDR3 nucleotides read TGTGCCAGCAGTTACAAGGGTGGGTCCTATAATTCACCCCTCCACTTT. It encodes CASSYKGGSYNSPLHF.

This chain uses TRBV5-6 with TRBJ2-7; 9 bases map to TRBD2. V lost 4 bases and J lost 0; bases outside the gene matches: 8. Germline V gene lookup returns CDR1 SGHDT and CDR2 YYEEEE. CDR3 length equals 16 residues. The CDR3 sequence: CASSTLAGASSYEQYF. The CDR3 DNA reads TGTGCCAGCAGCACTTTAGCGGGGGCGAGCTCCTACGAGCAGTACTTC.

The V and J genes are TRBV10-3 and TRBJ1-1; 8 bases are shared with TRBD1. This CDR3 has 14 residues. The J segment lost 1 base and the V segment lost 4 bases, leaving 2 bases of the junction unmatched. Germline V gene sequence: CDR1 ENHRY, CDR2 SYGVKD. CDR3 DNA: TGTGCCATCAGTGGTGGGACAGGGAACACTGAAGCTTTCTTT. The encoded protein is CAISGGTGNTEAFF.

V is TRBV6-4 and J is TRBJ2-1, with 9 bases fitting TRBD2. CDR1 is MRHNA and CDR2 is SNTAGT in the germline V gene. The CDR3 is 15 amino acids. V shed 5 bases and J 9 bases; nucleotides not matched to a gene: 11. CDR3 DNA sequence: TGTGCCAGCAGTCAAAATAGCGGGAGTTGGGGTGAGCAGTTCTTC. Residues: CASSQNSGSWGEQFF.

CDR3 residues: CASSPPGLNTGELFF. The CDR3 coding sequence is TGTGCCAGCTCACCACCGGGACTCAACACCGGGGAGCTGTTTTTT. The chain joins TRBV18 to TRBJ2-2; D may be TRBD2 (6 bases). The CDR3 covers 15 residues. Germline V gene data show CDR1 as KGHSH and CDR2 as LQKENI. The V end lost 0 bases, the J end lost 2 bases, and 7 bases lay between the germline ends.

This chain joins TRBV14 and TRBJ2-1; weak D call: TRBD1 (6 bases). The CDR3 spans 13 residues. The germline V gene encodes CDR1 SGHDN and CDR2 FVKESK. V dropped 0 bases and J dropped 10 bases, with 10 bases sitting between them. CDR3 protein: CASSQDSGTEQFF. The CDR3 region has the DNA TGTGCCAGCAGCCAAGATTCCGGGACAGAGCAGTTCTTC.

This clone was counted between two and nine times. V is TRBV28 and J is TRBJ1-2, with D hard to call. This CDR3 region has 12 residues. The germline V gene encodes CDR1 MDHEN and CDR2 SYDVKM. Between the trimmed V and J ends, which lost 6 bases and 5 bases, there was a span of 10 bases. CDR3: CASSQDKYGYTF. The CDR3 DNA reads as TGTGCCAGCAGCCAAGACAAGTATGGCTACACCTTC.

The rearrangement links TRBV5-4 to TRBJ1-2; D unclear. Per germline, CDR1 SGHNT and CDR2 YYREEE (reference sequence). The CDR3 is made up of 14 amino acids. Deletions cut 4 bases from V and 4 bases from J, with 14 bases between. The chain's CDR3 is CASSPKSTGYGYTF. CDR3 coding DNA: TGTGCCAGCAGCCCCAAGTCGACGGGCTATGGCTACACCTTC.

The chain is built from TRBV19 and TRBJ1-5; 9 bases map to TRBD1. V was pared by 3 bases and J by 2 bases, with 11 bases of the junction left unmatched. The CDR3 sequence is 18 residues long. Per the germline V gene, CDR1 is LNHDA and CDR2 is SQIVND (reference sequence). CDR3 sequence reads: CASSIIVGTGKGNQPQHF. The CDR3 DNA sequence: TGTGCCAGTAGTATTATAGTCGGGACAGGGAAGGGCAATCAGCCCCAGCATTTT.

The J gene is TRBJ1-6, the V gene TRBV28; no clear D gene. The germline V gene encodes CDR1 MDHEN and CDR2 SYDVKM. V gave up 3 bases and J gave up 8 bases, with 11 bases separating them. The CDR3 totals 14 residues. CDR3 coding DNA: TGTGCCAGCAGTTTTGTGCGGCTGGATTCACCCCTCCACTTT. It yields the protein CASSFVRLDSPLHF.